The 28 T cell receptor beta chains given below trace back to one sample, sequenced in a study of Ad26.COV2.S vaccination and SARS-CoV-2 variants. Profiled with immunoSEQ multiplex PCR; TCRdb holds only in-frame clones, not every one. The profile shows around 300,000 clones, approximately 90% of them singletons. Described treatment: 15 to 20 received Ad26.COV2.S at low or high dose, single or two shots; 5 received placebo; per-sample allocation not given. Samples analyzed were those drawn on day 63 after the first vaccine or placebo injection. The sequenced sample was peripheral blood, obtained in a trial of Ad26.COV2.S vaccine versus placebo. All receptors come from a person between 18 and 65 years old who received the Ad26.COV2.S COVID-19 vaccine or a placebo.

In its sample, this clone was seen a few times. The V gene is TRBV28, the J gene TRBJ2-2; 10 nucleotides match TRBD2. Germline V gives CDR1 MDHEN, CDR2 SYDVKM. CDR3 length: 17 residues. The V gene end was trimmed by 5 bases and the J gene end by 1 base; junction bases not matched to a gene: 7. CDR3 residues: CASSRRTSGVNTGELFF. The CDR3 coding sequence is TGTGCCAGCAGTAGAAGGACTAGCGGAGTGAACACCGGGGAGCTGTTTTTT.

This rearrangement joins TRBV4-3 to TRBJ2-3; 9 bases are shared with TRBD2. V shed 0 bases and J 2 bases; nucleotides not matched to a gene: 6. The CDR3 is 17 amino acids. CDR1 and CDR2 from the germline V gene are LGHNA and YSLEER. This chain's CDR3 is CASSQDRAGGATDTQYF. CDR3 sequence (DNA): TGCGCCAGCAGCCAAGATCGAGCGGGGGGAGCCACAGATACGCAGTATTTT.

This CDR3 reads CASSSTHGNEKLFF. CDR3 sequence (DNA): TGTGCCAGCAGCTCCACCCACGGCAATGAAAAACTGTTTTTT. This chain links TRBV7-6 with TRBJ1-4; D is unclear. The CDR3 has 14 residues. Germline assignment: CDR1 SGHVS and CDR2 FNYEAQ. Trimming cost V 4 bases and J 5 bases, with 11 bases left between them.

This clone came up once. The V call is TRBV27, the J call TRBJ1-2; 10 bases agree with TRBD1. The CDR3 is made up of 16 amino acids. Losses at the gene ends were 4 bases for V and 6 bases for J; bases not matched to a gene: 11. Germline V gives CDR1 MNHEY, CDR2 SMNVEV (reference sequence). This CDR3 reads CASSSYPGQGVDGYTF. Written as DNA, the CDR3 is TGTGCCAGCAGTTCATACCCTGGACAGGGGGTGGATGGCTACACCTTC.

CDR3 coding DNA: TGTGCCAGCAGCCCCTCCGGGGGGGGGAGCTCCTATAATTCACCCCTCCACTTT. As protein: CASSPSGGGSSYNSPLHF. The chain carries TRBV3-1 (or the pseudogene TRBV3-2) and TRBJ1-6; TRBD1 is a possible D gene (5 bases). The CDR3 contains 18 residues. V lost 4 bases and J 0 bases, leaving 16 bases between the germline ends. Germline assignment: CDR1 LGHDT and CDR2 YNNKEL (reference sequence).

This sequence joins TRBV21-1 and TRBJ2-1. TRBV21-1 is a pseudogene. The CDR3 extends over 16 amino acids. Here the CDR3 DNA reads TGTGCCAGCAGCAAAGCCATCCGGGCCGGGCGCAATGAGCAGTTCTTC. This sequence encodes CASSKAIRAGRNEQFF.

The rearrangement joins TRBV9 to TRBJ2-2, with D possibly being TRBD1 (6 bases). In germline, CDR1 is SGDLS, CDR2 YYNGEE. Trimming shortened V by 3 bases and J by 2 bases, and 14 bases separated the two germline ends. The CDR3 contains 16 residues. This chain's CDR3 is CASSGQATPNTGELFF. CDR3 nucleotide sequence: TGTGCCAGCAGCGGACAGGCGACCCCAAACACCGGGGAGCTGTTTTTT.

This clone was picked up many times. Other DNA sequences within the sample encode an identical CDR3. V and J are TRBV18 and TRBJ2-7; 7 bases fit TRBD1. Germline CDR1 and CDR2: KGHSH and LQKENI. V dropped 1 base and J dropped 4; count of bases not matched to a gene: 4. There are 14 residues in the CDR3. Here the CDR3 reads CASSPQPGGYEQYF. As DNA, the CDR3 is TGTGCCAGCTCACCACAGCCAGGGGGTTACGAGCAGTACTTC.

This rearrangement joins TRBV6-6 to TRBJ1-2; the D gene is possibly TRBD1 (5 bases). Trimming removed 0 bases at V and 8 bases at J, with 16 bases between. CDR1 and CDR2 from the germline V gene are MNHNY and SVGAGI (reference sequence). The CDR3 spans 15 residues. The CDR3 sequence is CASSYSPPQGGGYTF. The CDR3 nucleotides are TGTGCCAGCAGTTACTCTCCCCCCCAGGGCGGCGGCTACACCTTC.

CDR3 in amino acids: CASSQGSYEQYF. In DNA, the CDR3 is TGTGCCAGCAGCCAGGGGTCCTACGAGCAGTACTTC. The chain employs TRBV7-9 and TRBJ2-7, with a possible D match to TRBD1 (6 bases). Germline CDR1 is SEHNR and CDR2 is FQNEAQ (reference sequence). V was cut by 5 bases and J by 1 base, with 6 bases left in between. CDR3 length: 12 amino acids.

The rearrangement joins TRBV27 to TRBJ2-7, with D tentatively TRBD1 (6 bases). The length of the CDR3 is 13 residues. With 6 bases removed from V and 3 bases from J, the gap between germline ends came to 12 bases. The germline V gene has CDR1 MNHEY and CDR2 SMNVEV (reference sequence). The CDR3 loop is CASRWTAHYEQYF. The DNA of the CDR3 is TGTGCCAGCAGATGGACAGCCCACTACGAGCAGTACTTC.

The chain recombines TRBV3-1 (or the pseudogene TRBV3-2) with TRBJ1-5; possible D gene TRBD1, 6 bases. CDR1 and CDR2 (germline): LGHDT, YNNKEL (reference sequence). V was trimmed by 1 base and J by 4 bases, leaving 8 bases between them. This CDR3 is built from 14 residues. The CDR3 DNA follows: TGTGCCAGCAGCCAAGGGACAGAGAATCAGCCCCAGCATTTT. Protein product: CASSQGTENQPQHF.

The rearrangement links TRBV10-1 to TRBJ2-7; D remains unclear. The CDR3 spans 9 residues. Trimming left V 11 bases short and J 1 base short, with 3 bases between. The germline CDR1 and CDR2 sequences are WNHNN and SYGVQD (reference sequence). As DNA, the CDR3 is TGCGCCGGATCCTACGAGCAGTACTTC. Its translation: CAGSYEQYF.

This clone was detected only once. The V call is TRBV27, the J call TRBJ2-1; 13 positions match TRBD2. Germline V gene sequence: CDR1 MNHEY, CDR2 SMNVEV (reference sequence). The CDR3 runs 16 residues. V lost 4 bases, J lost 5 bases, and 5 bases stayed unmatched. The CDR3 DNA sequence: TGTGCCAGCAGTTCAGTGGGGACTAGCGGGAACAATGAGCAGTTCTTC. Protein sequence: CASSSVGTSGNNEQFF.

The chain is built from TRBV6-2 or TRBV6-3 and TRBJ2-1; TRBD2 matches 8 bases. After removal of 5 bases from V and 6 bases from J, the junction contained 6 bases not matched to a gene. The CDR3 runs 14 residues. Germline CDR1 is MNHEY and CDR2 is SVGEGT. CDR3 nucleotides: TGTGCCAGCAGTCACGGGACTAGTGCCAATGAGCAGTTCTTC. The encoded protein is CASSHGTSANEQFF.

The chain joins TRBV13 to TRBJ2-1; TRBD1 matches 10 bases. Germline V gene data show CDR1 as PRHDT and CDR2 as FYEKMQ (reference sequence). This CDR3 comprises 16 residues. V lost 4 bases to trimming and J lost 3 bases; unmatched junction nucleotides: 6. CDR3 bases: TGTGCCAGCAGCTCCTATGACAGGGGGCTCTACAATGAGCAGTTCTTC. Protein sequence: CASSSYDRGLYNEQFF.

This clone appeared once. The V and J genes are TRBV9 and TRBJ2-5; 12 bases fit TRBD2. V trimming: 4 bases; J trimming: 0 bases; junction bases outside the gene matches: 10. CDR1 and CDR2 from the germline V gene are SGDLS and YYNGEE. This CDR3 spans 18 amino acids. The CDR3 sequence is CASSLRTSGTSYQETQYF. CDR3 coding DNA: TGTGCCAGCAGCCTTCGGACTAGCGGGACCTCTTACCAAGAGACCCAGTACTTC.

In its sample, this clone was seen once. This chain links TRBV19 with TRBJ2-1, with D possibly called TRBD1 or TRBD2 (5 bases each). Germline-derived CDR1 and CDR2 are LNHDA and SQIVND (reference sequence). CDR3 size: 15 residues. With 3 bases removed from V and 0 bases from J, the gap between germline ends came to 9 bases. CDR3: CASSIGDHSYNEQFF. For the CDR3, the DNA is TGTGCCAGTAGTATTGGGGACCACTCCTACAATGAGCAGTTCTTC.

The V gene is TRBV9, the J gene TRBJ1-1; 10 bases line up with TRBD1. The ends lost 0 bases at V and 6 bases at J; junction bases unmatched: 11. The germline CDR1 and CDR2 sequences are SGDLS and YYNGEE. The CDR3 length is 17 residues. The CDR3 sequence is CASSVEGQGTRGSEAFF. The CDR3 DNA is TGTGCCAGCAGCGTAGAGGGACAGGGGACCCGAGGTTCTGAAGCTTTCTTT.

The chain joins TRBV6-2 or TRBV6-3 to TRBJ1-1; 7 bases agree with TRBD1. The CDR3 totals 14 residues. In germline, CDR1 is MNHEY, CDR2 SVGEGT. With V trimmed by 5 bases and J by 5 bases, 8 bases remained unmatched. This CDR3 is CASSTDRMWTEAFF. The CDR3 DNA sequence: TGTGCCAGCAGTACGGACAGGATGTGGACTGAAGCTTTCTTT.

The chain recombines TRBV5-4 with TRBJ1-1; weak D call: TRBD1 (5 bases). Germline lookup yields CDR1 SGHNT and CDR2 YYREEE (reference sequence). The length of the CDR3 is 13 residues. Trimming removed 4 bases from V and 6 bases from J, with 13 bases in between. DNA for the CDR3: TGTGCCAGCAGCCTAAGTGGAGGGGCTGAAGCTTTCTTT. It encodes CASSLSGGAEAFF.

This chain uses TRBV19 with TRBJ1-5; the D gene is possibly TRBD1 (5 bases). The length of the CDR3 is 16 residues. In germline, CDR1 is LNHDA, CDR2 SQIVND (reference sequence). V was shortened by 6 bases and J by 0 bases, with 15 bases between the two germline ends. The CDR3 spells CASRPPKGYSNQPQHF. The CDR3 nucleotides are TGTGCCAGTAGACCCCCAAAGGGGTATAGCAATCAGCCCCAGCATTTT.

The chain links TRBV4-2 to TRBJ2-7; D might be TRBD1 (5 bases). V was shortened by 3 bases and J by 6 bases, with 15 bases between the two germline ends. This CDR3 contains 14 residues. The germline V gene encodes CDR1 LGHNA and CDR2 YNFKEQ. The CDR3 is CASSQGTLRGEQYF. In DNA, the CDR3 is TGTGCCAGCAGCCAGGGAACTTTAAGGGGCGAGCAGTACTTC.

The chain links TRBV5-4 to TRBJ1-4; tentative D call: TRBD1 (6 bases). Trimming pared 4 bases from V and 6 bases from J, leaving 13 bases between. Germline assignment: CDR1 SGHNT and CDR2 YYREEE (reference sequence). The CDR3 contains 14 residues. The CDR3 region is CASSLQGIDEKLFF. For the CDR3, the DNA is TGTGCCAGCAGCCTCCAGGGGATCGATGAAAAACTGTTTTTT.

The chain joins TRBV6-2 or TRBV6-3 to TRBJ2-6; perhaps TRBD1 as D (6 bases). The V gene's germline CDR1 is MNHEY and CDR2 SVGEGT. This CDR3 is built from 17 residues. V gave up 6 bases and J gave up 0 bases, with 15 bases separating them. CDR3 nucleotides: TGTGCCAGCAGCCCGTGGACAGACCGCTCTGGGGCCAACGTCCTGACTTTC. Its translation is CASSPWTDRSGANVLTF.

CDR3 sequence reads: CASSLEGLETEAFF. CDR3 sequence (DNA): TGTGCCAGCAGTTTAGAGGGGTTGGAAACTGAAGCTTTCTTT. The chain carries TRBV28 and TRBJ1-1; perhaps TRBD1 as D (5 bases). Germline values: CDR1 MDHEN, CDR2 SYDVKM. V lost 2 bases and J lost 5, with 12 bases in between. This CDR3 has 14 residues.

The CDR3 DNA reads as TGCAGTGCTAGTCCCCAACCGGGAACCCGAGCACAAGAGACCCAGTACTTC. Its protein product is CSASPQPGTRAQETQYF. This rearrangement joins TRBV20-1 to TRBJ2-5; tentatively, D is TRBD2 (5 bases). Germline CDR1 and CDR2: DFQATT and SNEGSKA (reference sequence). V lost 3 bases and J lost 2, with 22 bases in between. The CDR3 loop spans 17 amino acids.

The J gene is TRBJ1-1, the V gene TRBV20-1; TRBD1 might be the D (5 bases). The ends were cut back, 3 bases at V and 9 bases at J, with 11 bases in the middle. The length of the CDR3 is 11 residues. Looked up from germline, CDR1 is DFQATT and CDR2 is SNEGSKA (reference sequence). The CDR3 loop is CSASKGIKAFF. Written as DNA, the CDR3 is TGCAGTGCTAGTAAGGGGATTAAAGCTTTCTTT.